The T cell receptor (beta chain) under discussion was sequenced for a study of shared clonotypes between healthy human individuals. Study in general: Those who served as donors were two women and a few men between the ages of 18 and 49. For every donor, three CD4 naive, three CD4 memory, two CD8 naive and one CD8 memory plates were used.

The V gene end was trimmed by 6 bases and the J gene end by 6 bases; junction bases not matched to a gene: 12. Germline V CDR1 and CDR2: MNHEY, SMNVEV (reference sequence). The CDR3 extends over 15 amino acids. Profiling relied on immunoSEQ multiplex PCR, and the TCRdb table lists in-frame clones only, not all of them. The sample holds around 510,000 clones, roughly 95% seen once. The rearrangement joins TRBV27 to TRBJ2-3; the match to TRBD2 covers 7 bases. Sample: naive CD4+ T cells sorted from blood. Noted subset: CD45RA+ positively selected. The TCR sequence derives from a woman aged 25 to 39 in good health. CDR3 in DNA: TGTGCCAGCAGGATAAGCGGGATTCTGTCCGATACGCAGTATTTT. Residues: CASRISGILSDTQYF.